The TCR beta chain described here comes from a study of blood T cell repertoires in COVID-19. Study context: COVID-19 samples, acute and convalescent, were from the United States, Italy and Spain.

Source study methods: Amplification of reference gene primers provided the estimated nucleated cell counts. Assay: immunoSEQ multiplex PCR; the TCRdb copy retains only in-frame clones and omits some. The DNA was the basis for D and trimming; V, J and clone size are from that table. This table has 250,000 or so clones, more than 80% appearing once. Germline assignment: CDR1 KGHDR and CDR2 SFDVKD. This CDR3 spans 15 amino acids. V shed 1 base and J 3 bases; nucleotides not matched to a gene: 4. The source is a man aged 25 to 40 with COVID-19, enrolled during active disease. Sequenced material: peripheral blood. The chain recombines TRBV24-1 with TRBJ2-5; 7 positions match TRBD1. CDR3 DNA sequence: TGTGCCACCAGTGATTTTAGGGACAGCAAAGAGACCCAGTACTTC. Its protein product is CATSDFRDSKETQYF.